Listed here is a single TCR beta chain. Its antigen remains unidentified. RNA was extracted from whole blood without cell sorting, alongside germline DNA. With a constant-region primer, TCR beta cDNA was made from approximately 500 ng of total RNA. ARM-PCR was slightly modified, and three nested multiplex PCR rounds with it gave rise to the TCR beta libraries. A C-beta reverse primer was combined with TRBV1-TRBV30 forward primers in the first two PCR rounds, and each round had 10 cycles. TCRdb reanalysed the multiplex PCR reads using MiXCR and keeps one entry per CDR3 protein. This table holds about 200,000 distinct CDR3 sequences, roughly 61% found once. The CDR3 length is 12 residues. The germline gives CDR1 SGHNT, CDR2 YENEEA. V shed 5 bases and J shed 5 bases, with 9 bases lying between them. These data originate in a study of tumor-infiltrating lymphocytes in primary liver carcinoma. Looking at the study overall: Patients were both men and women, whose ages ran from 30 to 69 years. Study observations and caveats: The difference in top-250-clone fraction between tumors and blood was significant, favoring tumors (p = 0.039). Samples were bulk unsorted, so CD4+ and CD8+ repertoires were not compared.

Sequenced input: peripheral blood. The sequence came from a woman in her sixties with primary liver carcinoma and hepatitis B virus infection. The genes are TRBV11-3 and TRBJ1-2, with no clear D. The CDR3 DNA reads TGTGCCAGCAGCGTCAAGGGATATGGCTACACCTTC. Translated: CASSVKGYGYTF.